Below, 19 T cell receptor delta chains from the same sample are listed, as sequenced in a study of gamma-delta chains in newborns, infants, children. TCRdb reran clone calling via CATT on the reads. The sample lists 13,000 to 15,000 delta-chain clones, around 7% occurring once. Specimen: blood. These receptors originate from a child who was a newborn, infant or young child, either healthy, febrile or measles-vaccinated (not recorded which).

This clone was counted a few times. J is TRDJ2 and V is TRDV2; TRDD3 matches 7 bases. Germline lookup yields CDR1 GEAIGNYY and CDR2 EKD. The junction had 16 bases not matched to a gene; V was cut back by 1 base and J by 0 bases. This CDR3 is built from 20 residues. The CDR3 DNA sequence: TGTGCCTGTGACACTTTGGGTTATACTGGGGAAGCCACTTTGACAGCACAACTCTTCTTT. The encoded protein is CACDTLGYTGEATLTAQLFF.

This clone was observed many times. Other DNA sequences in the sample encode the same CDR3. V is TRDV2 and J is TRDJ3; 7 bases map to TRDD3. Losses at the gene ends were 1 base for V and 0 bases for J; bases not matched to a gene: 5. Germline assignment: CDR1 GEAIGNYY and CDR2 EKD. The CDR3 covers 18 residues. CDR3 loop: CACDTLGASSWDTRQMFF. In DNA, the CDR3 is TGTGCCTGTGACACTCTGGGGGCTTCCTCCTGGGACACCCGACAGATGTTTTTC.

Many counts were recorded for this clone. The gene calls are TRDV2 and TRDJ3; D uncertain. The CDR3 length is 19 residues. Germline assignment: CDR1 GEAIGNYY and CDR2 EKD. With 0 bases removed from V and 1 base from J, the gap between germline ends came to 15 bases. Here the CDR3 reads CACDTVSGRVSWDTRQMFF. CDR3 DNA: TGTGCCTGTGACACCGTAAGTGGGAGAGTTTCCTGGGACACCCGACAGATGTTTTTC.

The chain employs TRDV2 and TRDJ3; 12 bases line up with TRDD3. There are 21 residues in the CDR3. V lost 0 bases to trimming and J lost 1 base; unmatched junction nucleotides: 9. CDR1 GEAIGNYY and CDR2 EKD come from the germline V gene. CDR3 bases: TGTGCCTGTGACACCGGGGACTGGGGGATACACCCTTCCTGGGACACCCGACAGATGTTTTTC. Translated: CACDTGDWGIHPSWDTRQMFF.

This clone was recorded a few times. The chain couples TRDV2 to TRDJ3; 12 positions match TRDD3. The CDR3 runs 20 residues. V gave up 0 bases and J gave up 2 bases; unmatched junction bases: 7. Germline loops: CDR1 GEAIGNYY, CDR2 EKD. CDR3 sequence: CACDTVLGDTSAWDTRQMFF. The CDR3 nucleotides read TGTGCCTGTGACACCGTACTGGGGGATACTAGCGCCTGGGACACCCGACAGATGTTTTTC.

The chain is built from TRDV2 and TRDJ3, with 11 bases matching TRDD3. The germline gives CDR1 GEAIGNYY, CDR2 EKD. Trimming at V came to 1 base and at J to 0 bases, leaving 7 bases not matched to a gene. CDR3 size: 20 residues. The CDR3 loop reads CACDTGGYVTSSWDTRQMFF. CDR3 sequence (DNA): TGTGCCTGTGACACTGGGGGATACGTGACAAGCTCCTGGGACACCCGACAGATGTTTTTC.

The gene calls are TRDV2 and TRDJ3, with 13 nucleotides matching TRDD3. Germline CDR1 GEAIGNYY, CDR2 EKD. After removal of 2 bases from V and 2 bases from J, the junction contained 5 bases not matched to a gene. CDR3 size: 19 residues. CDR3 sequence reads: CACDILGDTGPWDTRQMFF. CDR3 nucleotides: TGTGCCTGTGACATACTGGGGGATACGGGCCCCTGGGACACCCGACAGATGTTTTTC.

This clone was observed a handful of times. The identical CDR3 is also encoded by other nucleotide sequences in the sample. The CDR3 here is CACDLLGDDSWDTRQMFF. The CDR3, as DNA: TGTGCCTGTGACTTACTGGGGGACGACTCCTGGGACACCCGACAGATGTTTTTC. The chain combines TRDV2 with TRDJ3, with 9 bases fitting TRDD3. This CDR3 is 18 amino acids long. CDR1 is GEAIGNYY, CDR2 EKD, per germline. V shed 3 bases and J 0 bases; nucleotides not matched to a gene: 5.

In its sample, this clone was seen a few times. The translation of this DNA and the TCRdb protein of a much larger clone differ at residue 8, probably owing to a read error; the protein shown here is translated from the DNA. Other DNA variants within this sample encode the same CDR3. The J gene is TRDJ3, the V gene TRDV2; D call uncertain. Germline assignment: CDR1 GEAIGNYY and CDR2 EKD. The CDR3 has 18 residues. With 0 bases removed from V and 0 bases from J, the gap between germline ends came to 11 bases. CDR3 sequence reads: CACDTVLRGSWDTRQMFF. In DNA form, the CDR3 reads TGTGCCTGTGACACCGTACTGCGGGGCTCCTGGGACACCCGACAGATGTTTTTC.

Turning to this clone: It differs at one base from a far larger clone, so likely a read error. This CDR3 is also generated by other DNA sequences in the sample. The chain has TRDV2 and TRDJ2; 9 bases align to TRDD3. Germline CDR1 is GEAIGNYY and CDR2 is EKD. The CDR3 spans 14 residues. The trim removed 7 bases at V and 3 bases at J, leaving 5 bases unmatched. CDR3 residues: CACDYWGMTAQLFF. CDR3 DNA sequence: TGTGCCTGCGACTACTGGGGGATGACAGCACAACTCTTCTTT.

This clone is labeled as medium-sized. This probably arose from a read error, given a far larger clone one base away. Other DNA sequences from this sample encode an identical CDR3 as well. V gene TRDV2 combines with J gene TRDJ1, with 7 bases identical to TRDD3. CDR3 size: 14 residues. Germline trimming cut 2 bases from V and 0 bases from J; bases unmatched to any gene: 2. Germline V gene data show CDR1 as GEAIGNYY and CDR2 as EKD. CDR3: CACDILGHTDKLIF. The CDR3 nucleotides read TGTGCCTGTGACATACTGGGGCACACCGATAAACTCATCTTT.

In the case of this clone: A much larger clone differs from this one at a single base, so this may be a read error. This CDR3 is CACDAVGIRDTRQMFF. For the CDR3, the DNA is TGTGCCTGTGACGCCGTGGGGATCAGGGACACCCGACAGATGTTTTTC. The chain joins TRDV2 to TRDJ3; tentative D call: TRDD3 (6 bases). The V end lost 3 bases, the J end lost 5 bases, and 13 bases lay between the germline ends. Germline CDR1 reads GEAIGNYY; CDR2 reads EKD. This CDR3 is 16 amino acids long.

This clone showed up just a few times. The chain carries TRDV2 and TRDJ3, with D perhaps matching TRDD3 (5 bases). The CDR3 has 19 amino acids. Trimming took 7 bases from V and 0 from J, leaving 21 bases between them. Germline values: CDR1 GEAIGNYY, CDR2 EKD. The CDR3: CACDVSGGRPSWDTRQMFF. Here the CDR3 DNA reads TGTGCCTGCGACGTGTCGGGGGGCAGACCCTCCTGGGACACCCGACAGATGTTTTTC.

This clone was seen more than once but under ten times. V usage is TRDV2 and J usage is TRDJ3; TRDD3 matches 13 bases. CDR3 length equals 20 residues. V trimming: 4 bases; J trimming: 0 bases; junction bases outside the gene matches: 8. From germline, CDR1 is GEAIGNYY and CDR2 EKD. CDR3 in amino acids: CACEPLLGDTSSWDTRQMFF. The CDR3 nucleotides read TGTGCCTGTGAACCTCTACTGGGGGATACGAGCTCCTGGGACACCCGACAGATGTTTTTC.

This sequence joins TRDV2 and TRDJ3, with D unclear. CDR1 GEAIGNYY and CDR2 EKD come from the germline V gene. This CDR3 contains 20 residues. Trimming took 1 base from V and 0 from J, leaving 18 bases between them. For the CDR3, the DNA is TGTGCCTGTGACACGGCATCGAGGTACACTAGCTCCTGGGACACCCGACAGATGTTTTTC. Translation gives CACDTASRYTSSWDTRQMFF.

In its sample, this clone was seen a few times. Different DNA sequences within this sample yield the same CDR3. The genes are TRDV2 and TRDJ3, with 12 nucleotides matching TRDD3. The CDR3 is made up of 19 amino acids. Germline CDR1 and CDR2: GEAIGNYY and EKD. Unmatched junction bases numbered 6, after V lost 3 bases and J lost 1 base. CDR3 protein: CACDPILGDTSWDTRQMFF. The CDR3 DNA reads as TGTGCCTGTGACCCCATACTGGGGGATACATCCTGGGACACCCGACAGATGTTTTTC.

In its sample, this clone was seen a few times. The junction does not match germline at one end; this may be a read error. The rearrangement uses TRDV2 and TRDJ3; 8 positions agree with TRDD3. The CDR3 contains 20 residues. The germline V gene has CDR1 GEAIGNYY and CDR2 EKD. The CDR3, as DNA: TGTGCCCGTGACTCTTACTGGGGGGATTCTAGCTCCTGGGACACCCGACAGATGTTTTTC. Its protein is CARDSYWGDSSSWDTRQMFF.

To note about this clone: This may come from a read error, since a much larger clone is one base off. The sample holds other DNA sequences that translate to the same CDR3. This chain's CDR3 is CACDTVLGDIWDTRQMFF. The CDR3 DNA is TGTGCCTGTGACACCGTACTGGGGGATATTTGGGACACCCGGCAGATGTTTTTC. The chain uses TRDV2 and TRDJ3; 11 bases are shared with TRDD3. Germline V lookup: CDR1 GEAIGNYY, CDR2 EKD. The CDR3 is made up of 18 amino acids.

This clone is medium-sized. A far larger clone differs by one base, so this is likely a read error. The same CDR3 is also encoded by other DNA sequences in this sample. This rearrangement joins TRDV2 to TRDJ1; 10 positions match TRDD3. The V segment lost 5 bases and the J segment 2 bases; nucleotides outside the gene matches: 4. In germline, CDR1 is GEAIGNYY, CDR2 EKD. This CDR3 is 14 amino acids long. In DNA form, the CDR3 reads TGTGCCTGTGGCATACTGGGGGATACCGATAAACTCATCTTT. It specifies CACGILGDTDKLIF.